This T cell receptor beta chain originates from a study of beta chain features in type 1 diabetes. Findings of the study overall: It was possible that PCR favored shorter templates, equally so in patients and controls.

Every bit of the isolated RNA underwent reverse transcription, so sequencing read expressed TCRB transcripts. Data came from immunoSEQ multiplex PCR; TCRdb stores just in-frame clones and leaves some out. Here the sample spans some 140,000 clones, nearly 9.5% being singletons. This clone turned up a few times. Its antigen is currently unknown. This CDR3 is 13 amino acids long. Germline V lookup: CDR1 MNHEY, CDR2 SVGAGI. Trimming removed 11 bases at V and 5 bases at J, with 16 bases between. Sampling consisted of one heparinised blood draw per donor, averaging approximately 100 mL. A sort by CD45RO/CCR7/CD25/CD127/CD95/CD27 yielded CD4+ naive, central memory, regulatory and stem cell-like memory cells.

The sequence was obtained from a man aged 18 to 30 in good health. This chain joins TRBV6-5 and TRBJ2-1; unclear D gene. The specimen sequenced was central memory CD4+ T cells from blood. The CDR3 here is CASMPNINNEQFF. CDR3 bases: TGTGCCTCGATGCCCAACATCAACAATGAGCAGTTCTTC.